The 11 T cell receptor beta chains listed next were all sequenced from one sample in a study of shared clonotypes between healthy human individuals. Terminally differentiated effector memory CD45RA+ cells were left out of the naive CD8 fraction, which was CD45RO-negative and positively selected for CCR7. Using immunoSEQ multiplex PCR, the repertoire was profiled, and TCRdb retains in-frame clones only, with some absent. The profile shows about 2 million clones, over 85% of them singletons. The sequencing sample was made of naive CD8+ T cells sorted from blood. The receptors derive from a man aged 18 to 30 in good health.

The CDR3: CASTPWGGDYRQYF. The DNA of the CDR3 is TGTGCCAGCACCCCGTGGGGGGGCGACTATCGGCAGTACTTC. V is TRBV5-5 and J is TRBJ2-7; D may be TRBD2 (7 bases). Per the germline V gene, CDR1 is SGHKS and CDR2 is YYEKEE (reference sequence). This CDR3 is 14 amino acids long. Trimming stripped 6 bases from V and 9 bases from J, with 22 bases between.

The chain employs TRBV2 and TRBJ2-3; D possibly matches TRBD1 or TRBD2 (5 bases each). Germline loops: CDR1 SNHLY, CDR2 FYNNEI. This CDR3 comprises 15 residues. V gave up 1 base and J gave up 4 bases, with 12 bases separating them. The CDR3 coding sequence is TGTGCCAGCAGTGAAGTTGGGGGAAGGGCAGATACGCAGTATTTT. Translated, it gives CASSEVGGRADTQYF.

V gene TRBV27 combines with J gene TRBJ1-1; D not resolved. Germline V gene lookup returns CDR1 MNHEY and CDR2 SMNVEV (reference sequence). The CDR3 covers 14 residues. The V gene lost 2 bases and the J gene lost 0 bases, with 7 bases spanning the gap. CDR3 amino acids: CASSLTHLNTEAFF. The CDR3 DNA follows: TGTGCCAGCAGTTTAACCCATTTGAACACTGAAGCTTTCTTT.

The chain joins TRBV5-6 to TRBJ2-2; D is undetermined. V lost 3 bases and J 8 bases, leaving 8 bases between the germline ends. The CDR3 has 12 residues. CDR1 is SGHDT, CDR2 YYEEEE, per germline. For the CDR3, the DNA is TGTGCCAGCAGCTATATCGGAGGGGAGCTGTTTTTT. It encodes CASSYIGGELFF. Looking up the rest from reference TRBV5-6 and TRBJ2-2 gives the full variable domain: DAGVTQSPTHLIKTRGQQVTLRCSPKSGHDTVSWYQQALGQGPQFIFQYYEEEERQRGNFPDRFSGHQFPNYSSELNVNALLLGDSALYLCASSYIGGELFFGEGSRLTVL.

V gene TRBV11-2 combines with J gene TRBJ2-3; TRBD2 aligns across 9 bases. Per germline, CDR1 SGHAT and CDR2 FQNNGV. The CDR3 is made up of 14 amino acids. V dropped 2 bases and J dropped 5; count of bases not matched to a gene: 2. The CDR3 bases are TGTGCCAGCAGCTTACTTAGCGGGAGAGATACGCAGTATTTT. Translated, it gives CASSLLSGRDTQYF.

The chain is built from TRBV28 and TRBJ2-3; weak D call: TRBD2 (6 bases). The CDR3 has 15 residues. Germline CDR1 reads MDHEN; CDR2 reads SYDVKM. V was shortened by 6 bases and J by 2 bases, with 15 bases between the two germline ends. The DNA for the CDR3 is TGTGCCAGCAGCCCCACGGGACTCCTCACAGATACGCAGTATTTT. Translating it yields CASSPTGLLTDTQYF.

This clone was observed once. The same CDR3 is also encoded by other DNA sequences in this sample. V is TRBV27 and J is TRBJ2-7; 8 bases agree with TRBD1. Germline V CDR1 and CDR2: MNHEY, SMNVEV (reference sequence). V lost 5 bases and J lost 1; bases outside the gene matches: 4. This CDR3 spans 14 amino acids. Here the CDR3 DNA reads TGTGCCAGCAGTCTGACAGGGGCGTCCTACGAGCAGTACTTC. Its protein is CASSLTGASYEQYF.

The J gene is TRBJ2-2, the V gene TRBV2; TRBD1 agrees at 7 bases. CDR3 length: 15 amino acids. Trimming removed 6 bases from V and 5 bases from J; junction bases left unmatched: 9. CDR1 is SNHLY and CDR2 is FYNNEI in the germline V gene. CDR3 nucleotides: TGTGCCAGCAGCCCGACAGGGCAGGGGACCGGGGAGCTGTTTTTT. This translates into CASSPTGQGTGELFF.

The chain links TRBV4-1 to TRBJ2-7; D may be TRBD1 (6 bases). The CDR3 runs 16 residues. In germline, CDR1 is MGHRA, CDR2 YSYEKL. The V end lost 1 base, the J end lost 0 bases, and 13 bases lay between the germline ends. CDR3 DNA: TGCGCCAGCAGCCAAGGGACAGCCATAAGCTCCTACGAGCAGTACTTC. Translated: CASSQGTAISSYEQYF.

About this clone: The junction departs from germline at one end; a sequencing error may be responsible. The chain links TRBV7-7 to TRBJ2-3; 12 bases align to TRBD2. This CDR3 is 16 amino acids long. Germline CDR1 and CDR2: SSHAT and FNYEAQ (reference sequence). CDR3 DNA: TGTGCTAGCAGCCAAGGACTAGCGGGGTACACAGATACGCAGTATTTT. It encodes CASSQGLAGYTDTQYF.

This rearrangement joins TRBV18 to TRBJ1-5; the D is unclear. This CDR3 has 14 residues. Germline V gives CDR1 KGHSH, CDR2 LQKENI. Trimming stripped 2 bases from V and 3 bases from J, with 8 bases between. This CDR3 reads CASSPREYNQPQHF. The CDR3 DNA reads as TGTGCCAGCTCACCAAGGGAGTACAATCAGCCCCAGCATTTT.